In this sample, the clone carrying this TCR beta chain turned up many times. Germline CDR1 reads GTSNPN; CDR2 reads SVGIG (reference sequence). V was clipped by 3 bases and J by 0 bases, with 15 bases between them. There are 16 residues in the CDR3. This specimen comes from a study of blood T cell repertoires in COVID-19. Each recovered donor of Cohort 3 presented with two negative PCRs, clearance, or symptom resolution. Assay used: immunoSEQ multiplex PCR; TCRdb lists only in-frame clones, some missing. The table has under 450,000 clones, about 87% seen once. This TCR was recovered from a man aged 25 to 45 who had recovered from COVID-19. V gene TRBV30 combines with J gene TRBJ1-5; D is undetermined. Sequenced: PBMCs or T cells enriched from blood (not recorded which). The CDR3 loop is CAWSLTGVYSNQPQHF. In DNA, the CDR3 is TGTGCCTGGAGCCTTACGGGTGTTTATAGCAATCAGCCCCAGCATTTT. Supplemented by reference TRBV30 and TRBJ1-5, the full variable domain reads SQTIHQWPATLVQPVGSPLSLECTVEGTSNPNLYWYRQAAGRGLQLLFYSVGIGQISSEVPQNLSASRPQDRQFILSSKKLLLSDSGFYLCAWSLTGVYSNQPQHFGDGTRLSIL.